The rows below give T cell receptor beta chains drawn from one sample of a study of T cell responses to AZD1222 COVID-19 vaccine. Generated by immunoSEQ multiplex PCR, the TCRdb table keeps only in-frame clones and is missing some. Here the sample spans some 74,000 clones, around 90% being singletons. This sample comprised peripheral blood, obtained 28 days after the second AZD1222 dose. The receptors shown here come from an adult who received the AZD1222 COVID-19 vaccine. Each CDR3 is given with its conserved first and last residue. The order of the fields is D gene, J gene, V gene, CDR3 length, CDR3 protein. The D gene is left open where the match is weak.

>TRBD1|TRBJ2-7|TRBV5-6|12
CASSLAGDREYF
>NA|TRBJ1-5|TRBV12-3/TRBV12-4|12
CASSWGSQPQHF
>TRBD1|TRBJ1-4|TRBV7-2|14
CASSLAGGQEKLFF
>TRBD2|TRBJ2-1|TRBV7-8|13
CASRTSGPNEQFF
>NA|TRBJ2-7|TRBV5-4|14
CASSWGPLDDEQYF
>TRBD2|TRBJ2-5|TRBV9|17
CASSGGVAGGLQETQYF
>TRBD1|TRBJ1-1|TRBV9|16
CASSEPYRGGNTEAFF
>NA|TRBJ1-2|TRBV27|14
CASGGAGTNYGYTF
>TRBD2|TRBJ2-6|TRBV6-2/TRBV6-3|19
CASSGGLAGGPVGANVLTF
>TRBD1|TRBJ2-7|TRBV28|14
CASSTGGFSYEQYF
>NA|TRBJ1-1|TRBV30|10
CAWRTAEDFF
>NA|TRBJ1-4|TRBV6-5|14
CASSRDSYNEKLFF
>NA|TRBJ2-7|TRBV5-1|14
CASSLRQGGHEQYF
>NA|TRBJ2-7|TRBV7-2|15
CASSLLGLLSYEQYF
>TRBD2|TRBJ2-5|TRBV9|17
CASSVGLSGGVAETQYF
>NA|TRBJ2-7|TRBV5-1|12
CASSLVAGEQYF
>NA|TRBJ1-1|TRBV6-5|15
CASSYSGQANTEAFF
>NA|TRBJ2-6|TRBV29-1|14
CSVGEEPGANVLTF
>NA|TRBJ1-2|TRBV28|11
CASSLFGGYTF
>NA|TRBJ1-1|TRBV2|13
CASSSPGRGEAFF
>NA|TRBJ1-1|TRBV7-8|14
CASSLGGASTEAFF
>TRBD1|TRBJ2-2|TRBV5-4|15
CASSPGTGTTGELFF
>NA|TRBJ1-2|TRBV28|13
CASSLRSAYGYTF
>NA|TRBJ2-1|TRBV5-4|15
CASGLIGVNLGEQFF
>NA|TRBJ2-1|TRBV3-1/TRBV3-2|13
CASSQEGWNEQFF
>TRBD1|TRBJ1-4|TRBV4-2|16
CASSQDPQGANEKLFF
>TRBD2|TRBJ2-1|TRBV3-1/TRBV3-2|18
CASSLPGLAGEGYNEQFF
>TRBD1|TRBJ2-5|TRBV24-1|18
CATSDRRGQKQPQETQYF
>NA|TRBJ1-6|TRBV27|14
CASSFGPYNSPLHF
>NA|TRBJ1-2|TRBV30|15
CACLGRFGANYGYTF
>NA|TRBJ1-4|TRBV18|16
CASSPQGPGMGEKLFF
>TRBD2|TRBJ2-3|TRBV11-2|19
CASSLSKTSGGRSTDTQYF
>TRBD1|TRBJ2-7|TRBV6-5|15
CASSYGGQGISEQYF
>TRBD1|TRBJ2-5|TRBV2|15
CASSTQTGGLETQYF
>NA|TRBJ2-5|TRBV6-2/TRBV6-3|11
CASSGMRAQYF
>NA|TRBJ1-1|TRBV7-9|13
CASSLGGPVEAFF
>TRBD1|TRBJ1-3|TRBV9|16
CASSLEGQGAGNTIYF
>TRBD2|TRBJ2-2|TRBV20-1|18
CSASGLAGGPAGTGELFF
>TRBD2|TRBJ2-5|TRBV4-3|14
CASSQEGGEETQYF
>TRBD2|TRBJ2-7|TRBV7-9|17
CASSLFWTSGGSYEQYF
>TRBD1|TRBJ2-2|TRBV5-1|17
CASSLRSLTGEAGELFF
>NA|TRBJ1-4|TRBV30|13
CAWSRGGPEKLFF
>NA|TRBJ1-2|TRBV7-6|17
CASSLAPWAGARYGYTF
>NA|TRBJ1-1|TRBV4-3|16
CASSHFGNLRNTEAFF
>NA|TRBJ1-5|TRBV19|15
CASSATENSNQPQHF
>TRBD2|TRBJ2-7|TRBV7-9|17
CASSLRSSGGLDNEQYF
>NA|TRBJ2-6|TRBV4-2|19
CASSQADRDGSSGANVLTF
>TRBD1|TRBJ1-4|TRBV6-2/TRBV6-3|12
CASSYLGQGLFF
>NA|TRBJ2-5|TRBV9|15
CASSATQGLGETQYF
>NA|TRBJ2-3|TRBV24-1|16
CATSDLLGASTDTQYF
>NA|TRBJ2-7|TRBV11-3|15
CASSLGSAASYEQYF
>TRBD1|TRBJ1-6|TRBV5-1|12
CATRQGDSPLHF
>NA|TRBJ1-5|TRBV7-2|15
CASSFAPAQGQPQHF
>TRBD1|TRBJ2-7|TRBV4-3|14
CASSQDRGPYEQYF
>NA|TRBJ1-5|TRBV6-5|13
CASSLWGDQPQHF
>NA|TRBJ2-7|TRBV7-2|15
CASVSASTRTYEQYF
>TRBD1|TRBJ1-5|TRBV16|14
CASSQDRVVQPQHF
>NA|TRBJ1-1|TRBV7-2|15
CASSLVAGTNTEAFF
>NA|TRBJ1-1|TRBV6-5|14
CASRLQRGSAEAFF